These 10 T cell receptor beta chains share one sample of origin, sequenced in a study of T cell changes during pregnancy in multiple sclerosis. Using immunoSEQ multiplex PCR, the repertoire was profiled, and TCRdb retains in-frame clones only, with some absent. The sample holds roughly 33,000 clones, over 80% seen once. The sequencing used CD4+ T cells from peripheral blood mononuclear cells, collected in the third trimester of pregnancy. The receptors were sampled from a female donor in good health, enrolled as a control in a pregnancy study.

The J gene is TRBJ1-5, the V gene TRBV28; D is unresolved. Trimming stripped 3 bases from V and 0 bases from J, with 6 bases between. The CDR3 is 14 amino acids. CDR1 and CDR2 (germline): MDHEN, SYDVKM. This CDR3 reads CASSFQNSNQPQHF. For the CDR3, the DNA is TGTGCCAGCAGTTTTCAGAATAGCAATCAGCCCCAGCATTTT.

This chain's CDR3 is CASRQTGYDSPLHF. The CDR3 DNA follows: TGTGCCAGCAGGCAGACAGGGTATGATTCACCCCTCCACTTT. This rearrangement joins TRBV27 to TRBJ1-6; 7 nucleotides match TRBD1. The V and J ends lost 6 bases and 8 bases, in that order; junction bases with no gene match: 7. CDR3 length: 14 residues. Germline CDR1 is MNHEY and CDR2 is SMNVEV (reference sequence).

The sample holds one count of this clone. The chain links TRBV6-1 to TRBJ1-1; D is perhaps TRBD1 (5 bases). V lost 2 bases to trimming and J lost 14 bases, with 12 bases between them. Germline values: CDR1 MNHNS, CDR2 SASEGT. This CDR3 has 11 amino acids. CDR3 residues: CASSEWLGGFF. DNA for the CDR3: TGTGCCAGCAGTGAATGGCTCGGGGGGTTCTTT.

The chain joins TRBV19 to TRBJ1-2; D is undetermined. The CDR3 totals 15 residues. Germline V gene sequence: CDR1 LNHDA, CDR2 SQIVND (reference sequence). The V end lost 7 bases, the J end lost 4 bases, and 19 bases lay between the germline ends. In DNA form, the CDR3 reads TGTGCCAGTATATTAGATCCGGGAGGGCCCTATGGCTACACCTTC. This encodes CASILDPGGPYGYTF.

This chain links TRBV28 with TRBJ1-5; possible D gene TRBD1, 6 bases. There are 13 residues in the CDR3. V was shortened by 2 bases and J by 4 bases, with 6 bases between the two germline ends. CDR1 is MDHEN, CDR2 SYDVKM, per germline. CDR3 coding DNA: TGTGCCAGCAGTTTACAGGGGAATCAGCCCCAGCATTTT. Its translation: CASSLQGNQPQHF.

The chain couples TRBV28 to TRBJ2-5, with TRBD1 matching 9 bases. In germline, CDR1 is MDHEN, CDR2 SYDVKM. The V segment lost 6 bases and the J segment 5 bases; nucleotides outside the gene matches: 10. The CDR3 totals 15 residues. The CDR3 DNA reads TGTGCCAGCAGCTGGGGACAGGGTGTTTCGGAGACCCAGTACTTC. Its protein product is CASSWGQGVSETQYF.

The chain employs TRBV27 and TRBJ1-1; 9 nucleotides line up with TRBD1. Germline V gene sequence: CDR1 MNHEY, CDR2 SMNVEV (reference sequence). The length of the CDR3 is 14 residues. V gave up 3 bases and J gave up 4 bases; unmatched junction bases: 3. In nucleotides, the CDR3 is TGTGCCAGCAGTTTTATGGACAGGGGCACTGAAGCTTTCTTT. This codes for CASSFMDRGTEAFF.

V gene TRBV23-1 combines with J gene TRBJ1-5, with a possible D match to TRBD1 (5 bases). TRBV23-1 qualifies as an ORF whose function is uncertain. This CDR3 comprises 15 residues. The V and J ends lost 3 bases and 6 bases respectively, with 15 bases between them. This chain's CDR3 is CASSQGREGSQPQHF. CDR3 DNA sequence: TGCGCCAGCAGTCAGGGCAGGGAAGGAAGTCAGCCCCAGCATTTT.

As concerns this clone: A junction end diverges from the germline sequence, so it may reflect a read error. V usage is TRBV18 and J usage is TRBJ1-2; 8 bases map to TRBD1. The CDR3 runs 14 residues. Germline V gene sequence: CDR1 KGHSH, CDR2 LQKENI. The CDR3 nucleotides are TGTGCCAGCTCTCCACAGGGGGTTGACTATGGCTACACCTTC. Protein product: CASSPQGVDYGYTF.

This chain links TRBV28 with TRBJ2-7, with a tentative D call TRBD2 (6 bases). With 6 bases removed from V and 6 bases from J, the gap between germline ends came to 12 bases. In germline, CDR1 is MDHEN, CDR2 SYDVKM. The CDR3 consists of 12 residues. The CDR3 is CASSPLGGEQYF. The CDR3 nucleotides are TGTGCCAGCAGCCCCCTGGGGGGCGAGCAGTACTTC.